This T cell receptor (beta chain) was recovered during a study of blood T cell repertoires in COVID-19 (dated by TCRdb to the early 2020s). In terms of the full investigation: Samples covering the acute and convalescent phases of COVID-19 were provided by collaborators in the United States, Italy and Spain. The repertoires were released in a freely available public database meant as a resource for research on the immune response to SARS-CoV-2. Deeply sampled blood TCRbeta repertoires from subjects exposed to, actively infected with, or recovered from COVID-19 were included in the dataset. Where available, HLA class I and class II types were taken from metadata supplied by the sample provider and were not determined by assay-based typing. The material from the prospective study consisted of cDNA or gDNA derived from T cells, B-cell-depleted T cells, or PBMCs. Samples were obtained from the ongoing ImmuneRACE study (first 160 participants) and from 1,254 subjects provided by 6 global collaborators. Sample metadata almost always included a de-identified subject ID, COVID-19 status, age in years and sex. The paper as a whole reports these results and caveats: The amount of clinical and demographic metadata varied by source and participant and was provided uncurated.

The immunoSEQ Assay, a bias-controlled multiplex PCR, was used to amplify TCRbeta CDR3 regions from genomic DNA. Concerning the study's data processing: Within the assay, amplification of reference gene primers was used to estimate how many nucleated cells each sample contained. To quantify the absolute abundance of each unique TCRbeta CDR3 rearrangement, sequence reads were collapsed and filtered. Productive Simpson clonality was computed per sample as the square root of Simpson's diversity index over productive rearrangements. TCRdb's version of the immuneACCESS table is confined to in-frame rearrangements and falls short of the full clone set. An unresolved V gene accounts for under half of the shortfall where checked; the remainder is of unknown origin. V and J calls and clone size follow that table, whereas D and trimming were derived from the DNA. This sample is represented by around 160,000 clones; about 90% of them were singletons. Approximately 2.4% of the sample is taken by the ten largest.

Collaborating institutions collected whole blood in K2EDTA tubes following their own protocols. For TCRbeta analysis, collaborators shipped samples in one of three forms: frozen whole blood, isolated PBMCs, or DNA extracted from either of those sample types. On this clone: Its antigen remains unidentified. Base qualities are not provided; no much larger clone lies one nucleotide away.

Taken from cysteine to phenylalanine, the CDR3 has 12 residues. Only the CDR3 DNA is retained, 36 bases long and in frame from the first base. CDR1 and CDR2, looked up from the germline V gene (reference sequence), are LNHNV and YYDKDF. V gives up 4 bases and J gives up 4 bases, and the segment between their germline ends measures 7 bases. This sequence originates from a human donor in a cohort sampled during active COVID-19. The chain employs TRBV15 and TRBJ1-2; a confident D gene designation cannot be given. Sequencing input: peripheral blood. The CDR3 has the sequence CATSKNGYGYTF. The base sequence is TGTGCCACCAGCAAAAACGGCTATGGCTACACCTTC.